This TCR beta chain was observed in a study of OX40 agonist ivuxolimab in advanced cancers. About the research overall: Dose-escalation patients suffered from hepatocellular carcinoma, melanoma, renal cell or head and neck cancer. Findings and limits, study-wide: It was not determined which antigens were specifically recognized by the peripheral T cells that had undergone clonal expansion. Among the lowest peripheral clonal expansion occurred in 0.1-3.0 mg/kg partial responders.

The repertoire was sequenced with immunoSEQ multiplex PCR; TCRdb's copy has only in-frame clones and lacks some. The sample includes approximately 83,000 clones, roughly 80% of them seen just once. Germline V gene lookup returns CDR1 SGHVS and CDR2 FQNEAQ. CDR3 length equals 15 residues. On this clone: The antigen is not known.

Exclusion of a patient followed from autoimmune disease history or systemic immunosuppression. This specimen consisted of CD4+ or CD8+ T cells sorted from blood, obtained in a trial of the OX40 agonist ivuxolimab. The gene calls are TRBV7-8 and TRBJ2-5; 8 bases map to TRBD2. The J call may be incorrect, as the DNA end agrees better with TRBJ2-7. The receptor comes from an adult with an advanced solid tumor such as melanoma, head and neck, liver or kidney cancer. CDR3 sequence (DNA): TGTGCCAGCAGCTTAGAACTAGCGGTCGTCTACGAGCAGTACTTC. It yields the protein CASSLELAVVYEQYF.